This T cell receptor beta chain appears in the sequencing data of a study of OX40 agonist ivuxolimab in advanced cancers. Some clones are missing from TCRdb's copy, which holds only in-frame ones; the method was immunoSEQ multiplex PCR. The sample shows approximately 90,000 clones, roughly 86% of them seen only once. This CDR3 has 15 amino acids. The V end lost 4 bases, the J end lost 7 bases, and 17 bases lay between the germline ends. CDR1 is SGHTA and CDR2 is FQGNSA in the germline V gene. The sample holds a few counts of this clone. This rearrangement joins TRBV7-2 to TRBJ1-5, with a weak D call TRBD1 (6 bases). The clonotype originates from an adult with an advanced solid tumor such as melanoma, head and neck, liver or kidney cancer. The sample here was CD4+ or CD8+ T cells sorted from blood, taken in a trial of the OX40 agonist ivuxolimab. CDR3 sequence: CASSSRGGMRQPQHF. In DNA, the CDR3 is TGTGCCAGCAGCTCCCGAGGGGGAATGAGGCAGCCCCAGCATTTT.